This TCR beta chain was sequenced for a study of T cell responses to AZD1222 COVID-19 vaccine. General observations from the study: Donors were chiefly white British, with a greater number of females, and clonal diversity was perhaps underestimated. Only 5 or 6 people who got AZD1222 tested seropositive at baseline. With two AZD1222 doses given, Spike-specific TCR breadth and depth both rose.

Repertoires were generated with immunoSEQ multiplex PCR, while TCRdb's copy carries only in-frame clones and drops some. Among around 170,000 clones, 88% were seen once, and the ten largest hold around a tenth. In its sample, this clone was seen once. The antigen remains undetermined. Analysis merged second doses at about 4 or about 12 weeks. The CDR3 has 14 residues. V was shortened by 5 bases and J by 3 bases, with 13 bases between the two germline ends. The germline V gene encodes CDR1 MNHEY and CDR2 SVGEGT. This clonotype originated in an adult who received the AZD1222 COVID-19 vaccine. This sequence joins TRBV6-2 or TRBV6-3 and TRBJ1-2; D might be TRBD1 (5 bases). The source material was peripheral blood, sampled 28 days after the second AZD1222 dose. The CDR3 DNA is TGTGCCAGCAGTCCCACCGGGACCTACTATGGCTACACCTTC. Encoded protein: CASSPTGTYYGYTF.